This passage covers 32 T cell receptor beta chains from one sample sequenced in a study of shared clonotypes between healthy human individuals (TCRdb year 2020). Library generation was performed with the immunoSEQ multiplex PCR assay. As stored in TCRdb, this immuneACCESS dataset retains in-frame rearrangements with V and J assigned. A fraction of the clones does not appear; measured against another copy, unresolved V genes explain less than half of the discrepancy, and the remainder lacks a known reason. The sample table lists some 690,000 clones, 80% to 95% of them with a count of one. The ten biggest clones cover 34% of the sample. Sequencing was done on a sample of memory CD8+ T cells from PBMCs. What the cell subset or site label conveys for this sample: CD45RO+ cells pooled with CCR7-negative TemRA cells. The receptors stem from a man aged 18 to 30 in good health. Some clones in this sample may be carry-over from other donors' samples.

The V call is TRBV6-4, the J call TRBJ2-1; D is unclear. This CDR3 comprises 15 residues. Germline CDR1 MRHNA, CDR2 SNTAGT. The V end lost 2 bases, the J end lost 1 base, and 9 bases lay between the germline ends. This CDR3 reads CASSDKRSSYNEQFF. The DNA for the CDR3 is TGTGCCAGCAGTGACAAAAGGTCGTCCTACAATGAGCAGTTCTTC.

The V gene is TRBV27, the J gene TRBJ2-7, with 15 nucleotides matching TRBD2. Germline V gene lookup returns CDR1 MNHEY and CDR2 SMNVEV (reference sequence). With V trimmed by 4 bases and J by 4 bases, 5 bases remained unmatched. This CDR3 region has 16 residues. The CDR3 DNA is TGTGCCAGCAGTTGGACTAGCGGGAGGGCGGGTTACGAGCAGTACTTC. It translates to CASSWTSGRAGYEQYF.

This sequence joins TRBV5-4 and TRBJ2-7; tentative D call: TRBD2 (5 bases). From germline, CDR1 is SGHNT and CDR2 YYREEE (reference sequence). The CDR3 is 13 amino acids. Trimming took off 0 bases at V and 5 bases at J, with 9 bases between the two ends. CDR3 amino acids: CASSLDPGNEQYF. Here the CDR3 DNA reads TGTGCCAGCAGCTTGGACCCGGGAAACGAGCAGTACTTC.

The chain couples TRBV28 to TRBJ2-5, with D possibly TRBD1 on 5 matching bases. Germline-derived CDR1 and CDR2 are MDHEN and SYDVKM. Trimming cost V 8 bases and J 7 bases, with 14 bases left between them. The CDR3 loop spans 12 amino acids. The CDR3 nucleotides read TGTGCCAGCGATCAGGGTTTAGGGACCCAGTACTTC. Its translation: CASDQGLGTQYF.

The chain links TRBV6-1 to TRBJ2-4; D uncertain. Germline loops: CDR1 MNHNS, CDR2 SASEGT. CDR3 length equals 12 residues. V lost 10 bases and J 3 bases, leaving 10 bases between the germline ends. CDR3 bases: TGTGCCACCACGGTCAACAAAAACATTCAGTACTTC. Amino acid sequence: CATTVNKNIQYF.

V gene TRBV19 combines with J gene TRBJ2-1; D perhaps matches TRBD1 (6 bases). This CDR3 is built from 10 residues. V dropped 10 bases and J dropped 9 bases, with 10 bases sitting between them. The germline V gene has CDR1 LNHDA and CDR2 SQIVND (reference sequence). As DNA, the CDR3 is TGTGCCACCAGGGGCCCTGAGCAGTTCTTC. Translated, it gives CATRGPEQFF.

This sequence joins TRBV28 and TRBJ2-3; 12 bases map to TRBD2. The CDR3 sequence is 19 residues long. Germline-derived CDR1 and CDR2 are MDHEN and SYDVKM. With V trimmed by 6 bases and J by 0 bases, 13 bases remained unmatched. CDR3 sequence reads: CASSFPPGLAGTSTDTQYF. For the CDR3, the DNA is TGTGCCAGCAGCTTCCCCCCGGGACTAGCGGGCACTAGCACAGATACGCAGTATTTT. The complete variable domain, with remaining parts taken from reference TRBV28 and TRBJ2-3, reads DVKVTQSSRYLVKRTGEKVFLECVQDMDHENMFWYRQDPGLGLRLIYFSYDVKMKEKGDIPEGYSVSREKKERFSLILESASTNQTSMYLCASSFPPGLAGTSTDTQYFGPGTRLTVL.

Points on this clone: The sample contains more than one DNA sequence encoding this CDR3. This chain uses TRBV10-1 with TRBJ2-1; weak D call: TRBD2 (6 bases). CDR1 and CDR2 from the germline V gene are WNHNN and SYGVQD (reference sequence). CDR3 length equals 14 residues. V was shortened by 6 bases and J by 2 bases, with 11 bases between the two germline ends. The CDR3 is CASSDGGPYNEQFF. CDR3 bases: TGCGCCAGCAGCGACGGAGGGCCCTACAATGAGCAGTTCTTC.

This clone has a handful of counts. This rearrangement joins TRBV27 to TRBJ2-7, with D possibly being TRBD2 (5 bases). Germline values: CDR1 MNHEY, CDR2 SMNVEV (reference sequence). The V end lost 3 bases, the J end lost 3 bases, and 12 bases lay between the germline ends. The CDR3 is made up of 14 amino acids. CDR3 in amino acids: CASSLVGSLYEQYF. The CDR3 DNA reads as TGTGCCAGCAGTTTGGTAGGGAGCCTCTACGAGCAGTACTTC.

This chain links TRBV28 with TRBJ2-7; D ambiguous. Deletions cut 1 base from V and 1 base from J, with 8 bases between. The CDR3 spans 14 residues. Germline CDR1 is MDHEN and CDR2 is SYDVKM. This CDR3 is CASSLFGFSYEQYF. CDR3 nucleotide sequence: TGTGCCAGCAGTTTATTTGGGTTTTCCTACGAGCAGTACTTC. Supplemented by reference TRBV28 and TRBJ2-7, the full variable domain reads DVKVTQSSRYLVKRTGEKVFLECVQDMDHENMFWYRQDPGLGLRLIYFSYDVKMKEKGDIPEGYSVSREKKERFSLILESASTNQTSMYLCASSLFGFSYEQYFGPGTRLTVT.

As to this clone: Other nucleotide sequences from this sample produce the same CDR3. The chain joins TRBV11-2 to TRBJ1-2; tentative D call: TRBD1 (6 bases). The germline gives CDR1 SGHAT, CDR2 FQNNGV. Trimming removed 3 bases from V and 3 bases from J, with 8 bases in between. The CDR3 covers 13 residues. DNA of the CDR3: TGTGCCAGCAGCTTTGGGGGCGACTATGGCTACACCTTC. Translation: CASSFGGDYGYTF.

The chain combines TRBV7-9 with TRBJ2-5; tentatively, D is TRBD2 (5 bases). The CDR3 spans 13 residues. Trimming took off 5 bases at V and 3 bases at J, with 10 bases between the two ends. Germline V gene lookup returns CDR1 SEHNR and CDR2 FQNEAQ (reference sequence). This chain's CDR3 is CASSPGRKETQYF. The CDR3 DNA is TGTGCCAGCAGCCCGGGGAGAAAAGAGACCCAGTACTTC.

The gene calls are TRBV4-3 and TRBJ2-4, with a tentative D call TRBD1 (6 bases). Germline lookup yields CDR1 LGHNA and CDR2 YSLEER. Trimming shortened V by 1 base and J by 3 bases, and 13 bases separated the two germline ends. This CDR3 region has 16 residues. The chain's CDR3 is CASSQGTGLVKNIQYF. CDR3 in DNA: TGCGCCAGCAGCCAAGGAACAGGGTTGGTCAAAAACATTCAGTACTTC.

This chain links TRBV27 with TRBJ2-3; 11 bases map to TRBD2. The CDR3 extends over 17 amino acids. V shed 4 bases and J 6 bases; nucleotides not matched to a gene: 12. Germline CDR1 MNHEY, CDR2 SMNVEV (reference sequence). The CDR3 region has the DNA TGTGCCAGCAGTTGGCTAGCGGGAGGACCCATCGCTGATACGCAGTATTTT. Translating it yields CASSWLAGGPIADTQYF.

Concerning this clone itself: The junction and the germline gene differ at one end; a read error may be behind it. The chain carries TRBV10-3 and TRBJ2-3; TRBD2 matches 9 bases. The length of the CDR3 is 15 residues. From germline, CDR1 is ENHRY and CDR2 SYGVKD. The CDR3 region has the DNA TGTGCCATCAGTTTAACCGGGACTAGCATAGATACGCAGTATTTT. Translation: CAISLTGTSIDTQYF.

This clone was recorded only once. The chain has TRBV7-2 and TRBJ2-7, with 9 bases identical to TRBD1. Unmatched junction bases numbered 12, after V lost 5 bases and J lost 7 bases. The CDR3 contains 15 residues. The V gene's germline CDR1 is SGHTA and CDR2 FQGNSA. The CDR3, as DNA: TGTGCCAGCAGCCAGACCGGGACAGGGCAAGGGGAGCAGTACTTC. This translates into CASSQTGTGQGEQYF.

J is TRBJ1-5 and V is TRBV19; tentative D call: TRBD1 (6 bases). The CDR3 is 16 residues long. Germline CDR1 is LNHDA and CDR2 is SQIVND (reference sequence). Trimming shortened V by 7 bases and J by 1 base, and 17 bases separated the two germline ends. The DNA for the CDR3 is TGTGCCAGTACCGTATATGGGGGGGCAAGCAATCAGCCCCAGCATTTT. Translating gives CASTVYGGASNQPQHF.

This chain uses TRBV27 with TRBJ1-2; D gene ambiguous. CDR3 length: 15 amino acids. V lost 2 bases and J 4 bases, leaving 14 bases between the germline ends. Germline CDR1 and CDR2: MNHEY and SMNVEV (reference sequence). CDR3: CASSLSAGNGYGYTF. For the CDR3, the DNA is TGTGCCAGCAGTTTAAGTGCAGGCAACGGCTATGGCTACACCTTC.

This clone appeared a few times. This chain connects TRBV6-4 to TRBJ2-6; D call uncertain. This CDR3 comprises 16 residues. Germline assignment: CDR1 MRHNA and CDR2 SNTAGT. V lost 2 bases to trimming and J lost 0 bases, with 8 bases between them. The CDR3 sequence: CASSDTAGSGANVLTF. The CDR3 region has the DNA TGTGCCAGCAGTGACACCGCAGGCTCTGGGGCCAACGTCCTGACTTTC.

V gene TRBV9 combines with J gene TRBJ2-3; TRBD1 or TRBD2 may be the D gene (5 bases each). The CDR3 spans 14 residues. CDR1 SGDLS and CDR2 YYNGEE come from the germline V gene. Trimming removed 4 bases from V and 5 bases from J, with 14 bases in between. The CDR3 DNA is TGTGCCAGCAGCCCTCGTGGGGACGGAGATACGCAGTATTTT. Translating gives CASSPRGDGDTQYF.

The rearrangement uses TRBV7-9 and TRBJ2-5; D gene uncertain. Germline CDR1 is SEHNR and CDR2 is FQNEAQ (reference sequence). The CDR3 has 14 residues. V was trimmed by 0 bases and J by 5 bases, leaving 10 bases between them. This CDR3 is CASSLAAPEETQYF. CDR3 nucleotide sequence: TGTGCCAGCAGCTTAGCGGCCCCAGAGGAGACCCAGTACTTC.

This clone was seen more than once but under ten times. The chain couples TRBV6-1 to TRBJ1-1; D not resolved. This CDR3 is built from 12 residues. Trimming pared 6 bases from V and 5 bases from J, leaving 10 bases between. Germline CDR1 reads MNHNS; CDR2 reads SASEGT. The CDR3 loop is CASRPGRTEAFF. In DNA, the CDR3 is TGTGCCAGCAGACCTGGACGGACTGAAGCTTTCTTT.

The chain employs TRBV7-2 and TRBJ2-3, with 11 bases matching TRBD2. This CDR3 spans 15 amino acids. Per the germline V gene, CDR1 is SGHTA and CDR2 is FQGNSA. Losses at the gene ends were 5 bases for V and 4 bases for J; bases not matched to a gene: 5. This CDR3 reads CASSTLAGVADTQYF. In DNA, the CDR3 is TGTGCCAGCAGCACACTAGCGGGAGTTGCAGATACGCAGTATTTT.

The gene calls are TRBV10-2 and TRBJ2-5, with D tentatively TRBD2 (5 bases). Trimming pared 2 bases from V and 1 base from J, leaving 11 bases between. CDR1 WSHSY and CDR2 SAAADI come from the germline V gene. This CDR3 is 15 amino acids long. Here the CDR3 reads CASSEIVGGQETQYF. CDR3 bases: TGCGCCAGCAGTGAGATTGTCGGAGGCCAAGAGACCCAGTACTTC.

This clone was detected only once. The rearrangement uses TRBV7-9 and TRBJ2-5; 8 nucleotides line up with TRBD2. The J call may be faulty, since TRBJ2-7 better matches the DNA end. Germline V CDR1 and CDR2: SEHNR, FQNEAQ (reference sequence). This CDR3 region has 14 residues. The CDR3 DNA sequence: TGTGCCAGCAGCCCGACTAGCGTCTCCTACGAGCAGTACTTC. It specifies CASSPTSVSYEQYF.

J is TRBJ1-2 and V is TRBV4-2, with 9 bases aligning to TRBD1. The germline V gene encodes CDR1 LGHNA and CDR2 YNFKEQ. V lost 2 bases to trimming and J lost 5 bases; unmatched junction nucleotides: 15. This CDR3 has 18 residues. CDR3 bases: TGTGCCAGCAGCCAATCGACAGGGGGAGTCTCTCGCCTTTATGGCTACACCTTC. Translation gives CASSQSTGGVSRLYGYTF.

The genes are TRBV27 and TRBJ2-5; 16 bases match TRBD2. CDR3 length equals 16 residues. The ends lost 1 base at V and 8 bases at J; junction bases unmatched: 4. Germline V CDR1 and CDR2: MNHEY, SMNVEV (reference sequence). Here the CDR3 DNA reads TGTGCCAGCAGTTTATTGGGGACTAGCGGGGGGGGAACCCAGTACTTC. Translated: CASSLLGTSGGGTQYF.

This chain connects TRBV6-5 to TRBJ2-7; 8 bases align to TRBD2. Germline CDR1 reads MNHEY; CDR2 reads SVGAGI. The CDR3 runs to 15 residues. Trimming took 5 bases from V and 1 from J; bases not matched to a gene: 7. The CDR3 nucleotides are TGTGCCAGCAGTACCATTAGCGGGAAGTCCTACGAGCAGTACTTC. Translating gives CASSTISGKSYEQYF.

This chain links TRBV28 with TRBJ2-5; D is uncertain. This CDR3 has 11 residues. V was trimmed by 3 bases and J by 5 bases, leaving 4 bases between them. The germline V gene encodes CDR1 MDHEN and CDR2 SYDVKM. The CDR3 loop reads CASSFSETQYF. The DNA of the CDR3 is TGTGCCAGCAGTTTCAGCGAGACCCAGTACTTC. Drawing the rest from reference TRBV28 and TRBJ2-5, the complete variable domain is DVKVTQSSRYLVKRTGEKVFLECVQDMDHENMFWYRQDPGLGLRLIYFSYDVKMKEKGDIPEGYSVSREKKERFSLILESASTNQTSMYLCASSFSETQYFGPGTRLLVL.

The V call is TRBV18, the J call TRBJ2-7, with TRBD2 matching over 8 bases. Unmatched junction bases numbered 9, after V lost 3 bases and J lost 5 bases. The CDR3 covers 15 residues. CDR1 is KGHSH, CDR2 LQKENI, per germline. CDR3: CASSPDWTSIHEQYF. The CDR3 DNA is TGTGCCAGCTCACCGGATTGGACTAGCATCCACGAGCAGTACTTC.

V is TRBV6-5 and J is TRBJ1-2; no firm D call. The CDR3 spans 13 residues. The germline gives CDR1 MNHEY, CDR2 SVGAGI. The V end lost 8 bases, the J end lost 1 base, and 11 bases lay between the germline ends. CDR3 loop: CASRNGLNYGYTF. CDR3 in DNA: TGTGCCAGCCGGAACGGGCTTAACTATGGCTACACCTTC.

The V and J genes are TRBV9 and TRBJ2-3; the match to TRBD2 covers 10 bases. The CDR3 is 18 residues long. V shed 0 bases, J shed 5 bases, and the junction held 12 bases outside the gene matches. The V gene's germline CDR1 is SGDLS and CDR2 YYNGEE. CDR3: CASSVARNSGRPGDTQYF. CDR3 in DNA: TGTGCCAGCAGCGTAGCAAGGAATAGCGGGAGGCCGGGAGATACGCAGTATTTT.